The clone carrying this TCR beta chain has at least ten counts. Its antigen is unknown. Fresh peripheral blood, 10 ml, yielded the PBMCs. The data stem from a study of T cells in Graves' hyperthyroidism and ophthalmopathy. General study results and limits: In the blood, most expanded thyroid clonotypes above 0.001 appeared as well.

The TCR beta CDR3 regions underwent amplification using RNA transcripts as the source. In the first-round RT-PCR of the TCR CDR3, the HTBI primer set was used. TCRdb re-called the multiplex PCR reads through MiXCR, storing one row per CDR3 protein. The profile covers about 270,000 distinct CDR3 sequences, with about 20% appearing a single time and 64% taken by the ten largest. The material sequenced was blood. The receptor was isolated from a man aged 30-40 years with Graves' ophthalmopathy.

The DNA of the CDR3 is TGTGCCAGCAGTTCCAACTCGAGGGCTTATGGCTACACCTTC. Protein: CASSSNSRAYGYTF. This chain connects TRBV28 to TRBJ1-2; D uncertain. Germline values: CDR1 MDHEN, CDR2 SYDVKM. The CDR3 length is 14 residues. V was clipped by 4 bases and J by 5 bases, with 14 bases between them.